Below, 18 T cell receptor beta chains from the same sample are listed, as sequenced in a study of siplizumab effects on memory and regulatory T cells. Profiled with immunoSEQ multiplex PCR; TCRdb holds only in-frame clones, not every one. This table has roughly 100,000 clones, about 93% appearing once. Material: Tregs sorted from blood. Receptors originate from a human donor in good health.

A remark on this clone: Sequence at one end of the junction differs from germline and may be a read error. The chain combines TRBV4-1 with TRBJ2-7; a weak D match, TRBD1 (7 bases). Germline CDR1 MGHRA, CDR2 YSYEKL. The CDR3 consists of 16 residues. CDR3 sequence reads: CASSPFQGGAKFNLFF. The CDR3 DNA reads as TGCGCCAGCAGCCCATTCCAGGGGGGCGCAAAATTTAACCTTTTCTTC.

For the CDR3, the DNA is TGTGCCAGCAGCGAGACAGGGGGATATGGCTACACCTTC. Residues: CASSETGGYGYTF. The chain uses TRBV6-5 and TRBJ1-2; 9 bases line up with TRBD1. V lost 6 bases to trimming and J lost 5 bases; unmatched junction nucleotides: 4. This CDR3 has 13 amino acids. CDR1 and CDR2 from the germline V gene are MNHEY and SVGAGI.

The V call is TRBV6-6, the J call TRBJ1-1, with 7 bases that match TRBD1. From germline, CDR1 is MNHNY and CDR2 SVGAGI (reference sequence). This CDR3 comprises 12 residues. The V and J ends lost 10 bases and 4 bases, in that order; junction bases with no gene match: 6. CDR3 in DNA: TGTGCCACCAGAAACAGGGGCACTGAAGCTTTCTTT. This codes for CATRNRGTEAFF.

This chain links TRBV2 with TRBJ1-1; no definite D call. The V and J ends lost 6 bases and 0 bases respectively, with 17 bases between them. Germline loops: CDR1 SNHLY, CDR2 FYNNEI. CDR3 length equals 16 residues. The CDR3 is CASSPGRTSMNTEAFF. The CDR3 region has the DNA TGTGCCAGCAGCCCCGGACGGACTTCTATGAACACTGAAGCTTTCTTT. The whole variable domain, remainder taken from reference TRBV2 and TRBJ1-1, is EPEVTQTPSHQVTQMGQEVILRCVPISNHLYFYWYRQILGQKVEFLVSFYNNEISEKSEIFDDQFSVERPDGSNFTLKIRSTKLEDSAMYFCASSPGRTSMNTEAFFGQGTRLTVV.

The V gene is TRBV5-5, the J gene TRBJ1-2, with a weak D call TRBD1 (5 bases). This CDR3 contains 14 residues. Trimming cost V 1 base and J 7 bases, with 14 bases left between them. Germline CDR1 reads SGHKS; CDR2 reads YYEKEE (reference sequence). CDR3 sequence reads: CASSLRRGTAGYTF. CDR3 DNA sequence: TGTGCCAGCAGCTTGCGAAGGGGTACGGCTGGCTACACCTTC.

A remark on this clone: Other DNA sequences within the sample encode an identical CDR3. The gene calls are TRBV19 and TRBJ1-1; D is uncertain. With 3 bases removed from V and 2 bases from J, the gap between germline ends came to 10 bases. Per the germline V gene, CDR1 is LNHDA and CDR2 is SQIVND (reference sequence). The CDR3 length is 14 residues. The CDR3 region has the DNA TGTGCCAGTAGTATCGGGCGACTCAACACTGAAGCTTTCTTT. This translates into CASSIGRLNTEAFF.

This chain links TRBV6-1 with TRBJ2-7; D is possibly TRBD1 (7 bases). The CDR3 extends over 14 amino acids. Germline-derived CDR1 and CDR2 are MNHNS and SASEGT. V was clipped by 3 bases and J by 5 bases, with 14 bases between them. The CDR3 here is CASSEGQREDEQYF. Here the CDR3 DNA reads TGTGCCAGCAGTGAGGGACAGAGGGAGGACGAGCAGTACTTC.

The chain is built from TRBV6-5 and TRBJ2-7; 8 nucleotides agree with TRBD1. Germline values: CDR1 MNHEY, CDR2 SVGAGI. The J segment lost 4 bases and the V segment lost 7 bases, leaving 6 bases of the junction unmatched. CDR3 length equals 13 residues. CDR3 DNA sequence: TGTGCCAGCATGGCAGGGGGCTTGTACGAGCAGTACTTC. Translation: CASMAGGLYEQYF.

The CDR3 region is CAISDITGPRGYTF. In DNA form, the CDR3 reads TGTGCCATCAGTGATATAACAGGGCCTAGGGGCTACACCTTC. The chain joins TRBV10-3 to TRBJ1-2; the D gene is possibly TRBD1 (6 bases). Germline V gene data show CDR1 as ENHRY and CDR2 as SYGVKD. Trimming pared 3 bases from V and 8 bases from J, leaving 16 bases between. The CDR3 has 14 residues.

The V gene is TRBV5-4, the J gene TRBJ2-1; tentative D call: TRBD1 (6 bases). The V gene's germline CDR1 is SGHNT and CDR2 YYREEE (reference sequence). This CDR3 region has 17 residues. V lost 5 bases and J 3 bases, leaving 21 bases between the germline ends. CDR3 bases: TGTGCCAGCAGACGGACAGTCGACTCAGGTTTCTACAATGAGCAGTTCTTC. Protein product: CASRRTVDSGFYNEQFF.

The CDR3 DNA is TGTGCCAGCAGCTTAACTAGCAGCTCCTACAATGAGCAGTTCTTC. Its translation: CASSLTSSSYNEQFF. The chain links TRBV7-3 to TRBJ2-1; unclear D gene. Germline CDR1 is SGHTA and CDR2 is FQGTGA. The CDR3 consists of 15 residues. V was cut by 0 bases and J by 0 bases, with 6 bases left in between.

The chain recombines TRBV18 with TRBJ1-4, with unresolved D. CDR1 and CDR2 from the germline V gene are KGHSH and LQKENI. The CDR3 is 15 amino acids. V lost 2 bases and J lost 7, with 14 bases in between. The CDR3 DNA reads TGTGCCAGCTCACCAGCTAGGGATCGGATTGAAAAACTGTTTTTT. This codes for CASSPARDRIEKLFF.

A word on this clone: Additional DNA sequences in this sample encode the identical CDR3. V is TRBV5-1 and J is TRBJ2-7, with D hard to call. The germline V gene encodes CDR1 SGHRS and CDR2 YFSETQ. Deletions cut 0 bases from V and 4 bases from J, with 2 bases between. The CDR3 runs 11 residues. CDR3 sequence reads: CASSLGYEQYF. The CDR3 nucleotides read TGCGCCAGCAGCTTGGGGTACGAGCAGTACTTC.

This chain connects TRBV7-8 to TRBJ1-1; 7 bases fit TRBD1. V was pared by 2 bases and J by 1 base, with 7 bases of the junction left unmatched. This CDR3 has 16 residues. From germline, CDR1 is SGHVS and CDR2 FQNEAQ. The CDR3 region is CASSLSPGGRNTEAFF. Written as DNA, the CDR3 is TGTGCCAGCAGCTTATCGCCAGGGGGTAGGAACACTGAAGCTTTCTTT.

This sequence joins TRBV7-9 and TRBJ1-1; no definite D call. This CDR3 spans 14 amino acids. Trimming pared 5 bases from V and 6 bases from J, leaving 16 bases between. From germline, CDR1 is SEHNR and CDR2 FQNEAQ (reference sequence). The CDR3 protein is CASSRRTDGAEAFF. CDR3 nucleotide sequence: TGTGCCAGCAGCCGACGGACGGACGGAGCTGAAGCTTTCTTT.

The chain recombines TRBV11-2 with TRBJ2-2; unclear D gene. This CDR3 has 14 amino acids. CDR1 is SGHAT and CDR2 is FQNNGV in the germline V gene. Trimming took off 5 bases at V and 6 bases at J, with 13 bases between the two ends. The CDR3 protein is CASSQVWAAGELFF. CDR3 nucleotides: TGTGCCAGCAGCCAGGTTTGGGCCGCCGGGGAGCTGTTTTTT.

The CDR3 is CASSPRTSGGQANTGELFF. In nucleotides, the CDR3 is TGTGCCAGCAGCCCACGGACTAGCGGGGGGCAGGCGAACACCGGGGAGCTGTTTTTT. V and J are TRBV5-4 and TRBJ2-2; 14 bases match TRBD2. Germline CDR1 reads SGHNT; CDR2 reads YYREEE (reference sequence). The V and J ends lost 4 bases and 0 bases, in that order; junction bases with no gene match: 8. This CDR3 region has 19 residues.

V gene TRBV5-6 combines with J gene TRBJ1-2, with 11 bases aligning to TRBD1. CDR1 is SGHDT, CDR2 YYEEEE, per germline. The CDR3 sequence is 14 residues long. The V and J ends lost 4 bases and 7 bases, in that order; junction bases with no gene match: 6. CDR3 sequence reads: CASSRTGTGGGYTF. In DNA, the CDR3 is TGTGCCAGCAGCAGAACCGGGACAGGGGGTGGCTACACCTTC.